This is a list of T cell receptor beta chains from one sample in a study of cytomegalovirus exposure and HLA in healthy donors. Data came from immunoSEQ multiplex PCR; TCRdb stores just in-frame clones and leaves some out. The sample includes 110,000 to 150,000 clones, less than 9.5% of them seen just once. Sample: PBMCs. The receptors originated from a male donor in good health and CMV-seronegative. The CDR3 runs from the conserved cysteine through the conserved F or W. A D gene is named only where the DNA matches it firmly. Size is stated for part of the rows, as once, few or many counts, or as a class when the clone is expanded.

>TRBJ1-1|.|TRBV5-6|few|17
TGTGCCAGCAGCTTTTGGCGGGATCAGGTATGGAACACTGAAGCTTTCTTT
CASSFWRDQVWNTEAFF
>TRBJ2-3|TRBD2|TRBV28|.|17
TGTGCCAGCAGTTCATACCTAGCGGGGGTTAGCACAGATACGCAGTATTTT
CASSSYLAGVSTDTQYF
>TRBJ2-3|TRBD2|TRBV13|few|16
TGTGCCAGCAGCCCAGGGGGAGCGGGGGGACCGATCGCGCAGTATTTT
CASSPGGAGGPIAQYF
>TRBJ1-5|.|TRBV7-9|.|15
TGTGCCAGCAGCTTAGATGGCGGATTTGGTCAGCCCCAGCATTTT
CASSLDGGFGQPQHF
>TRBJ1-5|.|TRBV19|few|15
TGTGCCAGTAGTATTGGGGGGGCCTCGAATCAGCCCCAGAATTTT
CASSIGGASNQPQNF
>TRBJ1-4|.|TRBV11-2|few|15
TGTGCCAGCAGCCGCAGGGGAGCGGGGAATGAAAAACTGTTTTTT
CASSRRGAGNEKLFF
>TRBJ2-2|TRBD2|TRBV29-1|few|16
TGCAGCGTTCGATTAGCGGGGGGGCCTAACACCGGGGAGCTGTTTTTT
CSVRLAGGPNTGELFF
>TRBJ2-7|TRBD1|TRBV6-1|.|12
TGTGCCAGCAGTGAAGCGGGGGGACAGGAGTACTTC
CASSEAGGQEYF
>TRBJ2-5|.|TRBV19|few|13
TGTGCCAGTAGTCCAGTGGTTCTTGAGACCCAGTACTTC
CASSPVVLETQYF
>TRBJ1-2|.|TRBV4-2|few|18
TGTGCCAGCAGCCAAGATCCCTTGCCAGGGCCAGCTAACTATGGCTACACCTTC
CASSQDPLPGPANYGYTF